The subject of this entry is one T cell receptor beta chain. Its target is not known. This specimen comes from a study of hypomethylating agent response in myelodysplastic syndrome. Study overall: Hypomethylating treatment was azacitidine in about 75% of the 11, decitabine in 3 of 11. Of the myelodysplastic syndrome patients, 9 were male, 2 female. The study's findings and limits: Healthy controls were not age-matched to MDS patients, possibly affecting comparisons. Shared GLIPH2 clusters possibly recognizing novel MDS antigens remain unconfirmed.

Generated by immunoSEQ multiplex PCR, the TCRdb table keeps only in-frame clones and is missing some. The data contain about 5,400 clones, 88% of them singletons. J was trimmed by 7 bases and V by 0 bases; bases with no gene match: 7. The germline V gene encodes CDR1 GTSNPN and CDR2 SVGIG (reference sequence). The CDR3 is 14 amino acids. The chain employs TRBV30 and TRBJ1-2; TRBD1 agrees at 8 bases. Sequences were derived from bone marrow, sampled before or after starting hypomethylating agent treatment for myelodysplastic syndrome (not recorded which). The source of this sequence is a human donor with myelodysplastic syndrome. In nucleotides, the CDR3 is TGTGCCTGGAGTGTTCCGGACAGGGTGACTGGCTACACCTTC. Translation gives CAWSVPDRVTGYTF.